The 17 T cell receptor beta chains below all came from one sample that was sequenced in a study of patients and donors after allogeneic stem cell transplantation. TCRdb re-called the RT-PCR reads through MiXCR, storing one row per CDR3 protein. The repertoire has 17,000 or so distinct CDR3 sequences, 27% of them found once; the top ten carry approximately 40%. The sample taken for sequencing was blood, either unsorted or a sorted T cell fraction (not recorded which). The receptor source for this set is a human donor who was either an allogeneic HSCT recipient or a stem cell or donor lymphocyte infusion donor (not recorded which). It is not recorded whose cells these are; they may come from a transplant donor.

This clonotype was seen a handful of times. The chain employs TRBV5-8 and TRBJ1-2; 7 bases align to TRBD1. This CDR3 region has 13 residues. The germline CDR1 and CDR2 sequences are SGHTS and YDEGEE. Unmatched junction bases numbered 2, after V lost 2 bases and J lost 4 bases. DNA for the CDR3: TGTGCCAGCAGCTTCGACAGGGTCTATGGCTACACCTTC. It codes for CASSFDRVYGYTF.

By share, this clonotype ranks as medium-sized. The chain is built from TRBV15 and TRBJ1-4, with a tentative D call TRBD1 (5 bases). CDR1 is LNHNV, CDR2 YYDKDF, per germline (reference sequence). Trimming stripped 1 base from V and 8 bases from J, with 14 bases between. The CDR3 runs to 15 residues. The CDR3 loop is CATSRVQGGDEKLFF. CDR3 nucleotides: TGTGCCACCAGCAGAGTCCAGGGTGGCGACGAAAAACTGTTTTTT.

The rearrangement links TRBV7-9 to TRBJ2-7, with unresolved D. The CDR3 loop spans 12 amino acids. Trimming took 2 bases from V and 7 from J, leaving 9 bases between them. Looked up from germline, CDR1 is SEHNR and CDR2 is FQNEAQ (reference sequence). CDR3 in amino acids: CASSLLSGEQYF. In nucleotides, the CDR3 is TGTGCCAGCAGCTTACTCAGTGGGGAGCAGTACTTC.

On this clonotype itself: At one of its ends the junction is not consistent with the germline gene, which may arise from a read error. The rearrangement links TRBV5-1 to TRBJ1-2; no definite D call. The CDR3 covers 14 residues. Germline CDR1 is SGHRS and CDR2 is YFSETQ. The CDR3 sequence is CATSEQPSNYGYTF. The DNA of the CDR3 is TGCGCCACCAGCGAACAGCCTTCTAACTATGGCTACACCTTC.

This clonotype came up a few times. Here the CDR3 DNA reads TGCGCCAGCAGCTTGGACGGAACCCTGGGCACTGAAGCTTTCTTT. Translated, it gives CASSLDGTLGTEAFF. This chain connects TRBV5-1 to TRBJ1-1; D unclear. V dropped 0 bases and J dropped 4 bases, with 13 bases sitting between them. Germline V gives CDR1 SGHRS, CDR2 YFSETQ. The CDR3 runs to 15 residues.

This rearrangement joins TRBV12-3 or TRBV12-4 to TRBJ2-7; TRBD2 is a possible D gene (5 bases). Trimming stripped 4 bases from V and 7 bases from J, with 17 bases between. The CDR3 length is 14 residues. CDR3 in DNA: TGTGCCAGCAGTTCACACATCGTCCCGGGGGAGCAGTACTTC. Translation gives CASSSHIVPGEQYF.

This rearrangement joins TRBV9 to TRBJ2-3; possible D gene TRBD2, 6 bases. The germline CDR1 and CDR2 sequences are SGDLS and YYNGEE. The ends were cut back, 0 bases at V and 1 base at J, with 12 bases in the middle. The CDR3 is made up of 16 amino acids. The CDR3 DNA follows: TGTGCCAGCAGCGTAGGACGGTGGAGGGGCACAGATACGCAGTATTTT. Its protein is CASSVGRWRGTDTQYF.

This clonotype was detected a few times. The chain links TRBV18 to TRBJ1-4; TRBD1 is a possible D gene (5 bases). This CDR3 is built from 14 residues. Trimming left V 3 bases short and J 6 bases short, with 11 bases between. Germline CDR1 and CDR2: KGHSH and LQKENI. CDR3 in DNA: TGTGCCAGCTCACCCCCCAGGGCTTATGAAAAACTGTTTTTT. Translated, it gives CASSPPRAYEKLFF. Complete variable domain (other parts from reference TRBV18 and TRBJ1-4): NAGVMQNPRHLVRRRGQEARLRCSPMKGHSHVYWYRQLPEEGLKFMVYLQKENIIDESGMPKERFSAEFPKEGPSILRIQQVVRGDSAAYFCASSPPRAYEKLFFGSGTQLSVL.

By share, this clonotype ranks as medium-sized (0.01 to 0.1%). The DNA of the CDR3 is TGTGCCAGCAGCGGAGTGGGTTACACTGAAGCTTTCTTT. Translated: CASSGVGYTEAFF. The J gene is TRBJ1-1, the V gene TRBV7-9; no reliable D call. The CDR3 has 13 residues. V shed 5 bases and J shed 3 bases, with 10 bases lying between them. Germline V CDR1 and CDR2: SEHNR, FQNEAQ (reference sequence).

This clonotype appeared a few times. The chain links TRBV12-3 or TRBV12-4 to TRBJ1-3; D ambiguous. Deletions cut 3 bases from V and 0 bases from J, with 3 bases between. This CDR3 region has 13 residues. The chain's CDR3 is CASSLTSGNTIYF. The CDR3 DNA reads as TGTGCCAGCAGTTTGACCTCTGGAAACACCATATATTTT.

The chain recombines TRBV5-1 with TRBJ2-1; a possible D gene is TRBD2 (5 bases). V dropped 3 bases and J dropped 1 base, with 17 bases sitting between them. The CDR3 has 17 amino acids. Germline lookup yields CDR1 SGHRS and CDR2 YFSETQ. CDR3 residues: CASSYYLREQSYNEQFF. CDR3 bases: TGCGCCAGCAGCTACTATCTAAGGGAGCAATCCTACAATGAGCAGTTCTTC.

V usage is TRBV9 and J usage is TRBJ2-7; no clear D gene. Germline V CDR1 and CDR2: SGDLS, YYNGEE. V gave up 4 bases and J gave up 5 bases, with 16 bases separating them. The CDR3 is 14 residues long. This CDR3 reads CASSPTLSMDEQYF. The CDR3 coding sequence is TGTGCCAGCAGCCCCACCCTTAGTATGGACGAGCAGTACTTC.

This clonotype was observed once. V gene TRBV7-9 combines with J gene TRBJ1-5; TRBD1 might be the D (6 bases). The CDR3 extends over 13 amino acids. Trimming removed 4 bases at V and 6 bases at J, with 10 bases between. Germline lookup yields CDR1 SEHNR and CDR2 FQNEAQ (reference sequence). The CDR3 DNA is TGTGCCAGCAGCTCGCTCAGGGGTCAGCCCCAGCATTTT. Translating gives CASSSLRGQPQHF.

The chain links TRBV7-9 to TRBJ2-2, with TRBD1 matching over 7 bases. In germline, CDR1 is SEHNR, CDR2 FQNEAQ (reference sequence). The J segment lost 3 bases and the V segment lost 6 bases, leaving 7 bases of the junction unmatched. This CDR3 region has 15 residues. The CDR3 DNA reads as TGTGCCAGCAGTTGGGGACAGATAGACACCGGGGAGCTGTTTTTT. Protein: CASSWGQIDTGELFF.

This clonotype was counted between two and nine times. The chain has TRBV10-3 and TRBJ2-1; D is ambiguous. The V gene lost 10 bases and the J gene lost 4 bases, with 17 bases spanning the gap. The germline gives CDR1 ENHRY, CDR2 SYGVKD. The CDR3 is 14 residues long. The CDR3 loop reads CATQGLVLYNEQFF. CDR3 nucleotides: TGTGCCACTCAAGGGCTAGTTCTTTACAATGAGCAGTTCTTC.

This clonotype has a count of ten or more. This chain links TRBV5-1 with TRBJ1-4, with TRBD1 as a possible D gene (5 bases). Between the trimmed V and J ends, which lost 2 bases and 5 bases, there was a span of 10 bases. The CDR3 spans 14 residues. Germline assignment: CDR1 SGHRS and CDR2 YFSETQ. CDR3 sequence: CASSLWDLNEKLFF. Written as DNA, the CDR3 is TGCGCCAGCAGCTTATGGGACCTCAATGAAAAACTGTTTTTT.

The rearrangement links TRBV6-1 to TRBJ1-2; D gene unclear. The V end was cut by 0 bases, the J end by 2 bases, with 10 bases between. The germline V gene has CDR1 MNHNS and CDR2 SASEGT. CDR3 length equals 15 residues. CDR3 coding DNA: TGTGCCAGCAGTGAAGCACCGGGTGGCAACTATGGCTACACCTTC. Translated: CASSEAPGGNYGYTF.